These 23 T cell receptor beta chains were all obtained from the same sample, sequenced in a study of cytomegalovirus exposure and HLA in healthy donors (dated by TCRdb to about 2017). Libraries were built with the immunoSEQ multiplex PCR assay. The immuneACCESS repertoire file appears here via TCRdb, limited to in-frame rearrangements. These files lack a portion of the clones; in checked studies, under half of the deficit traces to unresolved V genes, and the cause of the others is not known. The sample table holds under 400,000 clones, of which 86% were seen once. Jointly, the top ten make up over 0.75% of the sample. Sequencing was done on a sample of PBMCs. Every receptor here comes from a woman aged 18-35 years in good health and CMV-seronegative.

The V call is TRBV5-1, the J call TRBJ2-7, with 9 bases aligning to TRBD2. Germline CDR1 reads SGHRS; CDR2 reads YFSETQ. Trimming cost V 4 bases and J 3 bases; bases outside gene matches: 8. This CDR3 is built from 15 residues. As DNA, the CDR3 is TGCGCCAGCAGCCCGCTGACTAGCGGTTTCTACGAGCAGTACTTC. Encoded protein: CASSPLTSGFYEQYF.

In nucleotides, the CDR3 is TGTGCCTGGAGTTCTAGCGGGGGATGGGGTGAGCAGTTCTTC. As protein: CAWSSSGGWGEQFF. V is TRBV30 and J is TRBJ2-1, with 10 bases matching TRBD2. Germline trimming cut 2 bases from V and 9 bases from J; bases unmatched to any gene: 7. CDR1 is GTSNPN, CDR2 SVGIG, per germline (reference sequence). The CDR3 loop spans 14 amino acids.

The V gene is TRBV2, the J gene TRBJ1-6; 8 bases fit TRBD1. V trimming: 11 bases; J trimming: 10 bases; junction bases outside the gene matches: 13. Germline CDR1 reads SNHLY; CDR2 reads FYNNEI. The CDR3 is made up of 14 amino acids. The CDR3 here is CAGWGGQAQSPLHF. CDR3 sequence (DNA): TGTGCCGGCTGGGGGGGACAGGCTCAGTCACCCCTCCACTTT.

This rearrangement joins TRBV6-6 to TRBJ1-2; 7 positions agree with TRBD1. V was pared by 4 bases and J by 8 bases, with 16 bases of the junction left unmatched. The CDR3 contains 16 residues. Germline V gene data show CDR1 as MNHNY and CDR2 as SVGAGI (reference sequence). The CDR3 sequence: CASSSNGDSQLGGYTF. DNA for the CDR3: TGTGCCAGCAGTTCCAATGGGGACAGTCAGTTGGGGGGCTACACCTTC.

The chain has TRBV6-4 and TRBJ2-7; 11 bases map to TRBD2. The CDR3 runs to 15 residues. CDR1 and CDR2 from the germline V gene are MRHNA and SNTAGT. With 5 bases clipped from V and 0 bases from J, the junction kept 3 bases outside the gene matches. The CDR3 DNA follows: TGTGCCAGCAGTCAGCTAGCGGGGGGCTCCTACGAGCAGTACTTC. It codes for CASSQLAGGSYEQYF.

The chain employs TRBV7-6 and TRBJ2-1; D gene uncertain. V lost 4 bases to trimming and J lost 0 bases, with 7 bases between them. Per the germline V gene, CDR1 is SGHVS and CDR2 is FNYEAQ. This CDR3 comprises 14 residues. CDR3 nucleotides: TGTGCCAGCAGCTCAGGTTACTCCTACAATGAGCAGTTCTTC. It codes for CASSSGYSYNEQFF.

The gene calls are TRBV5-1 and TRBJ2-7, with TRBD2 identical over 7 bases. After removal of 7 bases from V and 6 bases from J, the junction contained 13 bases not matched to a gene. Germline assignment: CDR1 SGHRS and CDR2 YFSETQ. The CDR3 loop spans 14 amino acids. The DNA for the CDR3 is TGCGCCAGCCGCGGGAGTCCCAGCTCCGCCGAGCAGTACTTC. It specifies CASRGSPSSAEQYF.

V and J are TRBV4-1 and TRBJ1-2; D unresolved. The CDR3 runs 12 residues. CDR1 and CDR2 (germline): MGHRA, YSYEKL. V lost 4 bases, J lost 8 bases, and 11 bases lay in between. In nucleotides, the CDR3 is TGCGCCAGCAGCCTCACGGGCGGGGGCTACACCTTC. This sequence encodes CASSLTGGGYTF.

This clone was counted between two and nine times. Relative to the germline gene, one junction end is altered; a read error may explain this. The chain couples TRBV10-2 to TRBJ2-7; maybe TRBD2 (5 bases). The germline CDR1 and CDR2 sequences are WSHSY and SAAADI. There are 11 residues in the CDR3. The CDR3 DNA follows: TGCGCCAGCAGTGAGGCGGGCAGGAATGACTTC. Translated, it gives CASSEAGRNDF.

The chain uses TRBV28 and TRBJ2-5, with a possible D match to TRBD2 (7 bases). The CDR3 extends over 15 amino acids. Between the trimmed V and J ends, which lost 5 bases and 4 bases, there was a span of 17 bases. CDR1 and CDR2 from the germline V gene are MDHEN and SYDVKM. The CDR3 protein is CASSLLRGAPETQYF. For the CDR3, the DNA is TGTGCCAGCAGTCTCCTTCGGGGGGCCCCAGAGACCCAGTACTTC.

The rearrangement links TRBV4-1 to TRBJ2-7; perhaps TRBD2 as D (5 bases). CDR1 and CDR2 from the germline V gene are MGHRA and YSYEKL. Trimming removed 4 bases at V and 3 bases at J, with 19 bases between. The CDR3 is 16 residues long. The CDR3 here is CASSRATSVPLYEQYF. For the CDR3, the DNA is TGCGCCAGCAGCCGAGCTACTAGTGTCCCCCTCTACGAGCAGTACTTC.

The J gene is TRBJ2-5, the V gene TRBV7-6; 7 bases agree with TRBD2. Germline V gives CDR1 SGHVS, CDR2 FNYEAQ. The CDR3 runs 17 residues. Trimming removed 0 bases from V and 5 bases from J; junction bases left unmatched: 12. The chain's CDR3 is CASSLALGREMMETQYF. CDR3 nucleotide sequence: TGTGCCAGCAGCTTAGCGCTCGGGCGGGAGATGATGGAGACCCAGTACTTC. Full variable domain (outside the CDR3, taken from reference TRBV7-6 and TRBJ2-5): GAGVSQSPRYKVTKRGQDVALRCDPISGHVSLYWYRQALGQGPEFLTYFNYEAQQDKSGLPNDRFSAERPEGSISTLTIQRTEQRDSAMYRCASSLALGREMMETQYFGPGTRLLVL.

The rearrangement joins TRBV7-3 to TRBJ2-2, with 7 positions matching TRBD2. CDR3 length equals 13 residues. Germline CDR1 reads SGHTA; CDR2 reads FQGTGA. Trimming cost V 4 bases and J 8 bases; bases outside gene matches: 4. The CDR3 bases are TGTGCCAGCAGCTCAAGAGCGGGAGGGGAGCTGTTTTTT. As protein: CASSSRAGGELFF.

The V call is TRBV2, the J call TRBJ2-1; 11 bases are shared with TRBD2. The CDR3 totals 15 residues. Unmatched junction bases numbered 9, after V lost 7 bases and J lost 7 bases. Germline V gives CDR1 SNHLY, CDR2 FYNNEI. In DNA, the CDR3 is TGTGCCAGCAACCAACTAGCGGGGGTTGGAAATGAGCAGTTCTTC. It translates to CASNQLAGVGNEQFF.

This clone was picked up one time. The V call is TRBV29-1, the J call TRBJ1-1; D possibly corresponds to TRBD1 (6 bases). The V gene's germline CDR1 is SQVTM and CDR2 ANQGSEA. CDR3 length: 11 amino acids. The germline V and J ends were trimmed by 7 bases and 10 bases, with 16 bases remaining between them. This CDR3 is CSGRDTAGAFF. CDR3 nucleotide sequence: TGCAGCGGCCGGGACACGGCGGGAGCTTTCTTT.

CDR3 region: CASSPWRGRETQYF. CDR3 DNA: TGTGCCAGCAGCCCCTGGAGGGGGCGTGAGACCCAGTACTTC. The chain has TRBV6-5 and TRBJ2-5, with D possibly being TRBD1 (7 bases). The CDR3 sequence is 14 residues long. Trimming stripped 6 bases from V and 5 bases from J, with 16 bases between. Germline lookup yields CDR1 MNHEY and CDR2 SVGAGI.

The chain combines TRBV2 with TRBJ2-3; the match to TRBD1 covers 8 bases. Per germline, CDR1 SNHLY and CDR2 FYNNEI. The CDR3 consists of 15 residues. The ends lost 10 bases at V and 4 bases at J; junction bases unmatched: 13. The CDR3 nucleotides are TGTGCCACTTCAAAGGGGACAGGCGGGGCAGATACGCAGTATTTT. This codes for CATSKGTGGADTQYF.

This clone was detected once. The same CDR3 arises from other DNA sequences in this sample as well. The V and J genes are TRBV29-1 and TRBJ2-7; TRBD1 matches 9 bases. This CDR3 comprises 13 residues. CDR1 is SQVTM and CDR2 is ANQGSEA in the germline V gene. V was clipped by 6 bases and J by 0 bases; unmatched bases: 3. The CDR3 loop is CSVTGGGSYEQYF. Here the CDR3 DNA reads TGCAGCGTCACAGGGGGCGGCTCCTACGAGCAGTACTTC.

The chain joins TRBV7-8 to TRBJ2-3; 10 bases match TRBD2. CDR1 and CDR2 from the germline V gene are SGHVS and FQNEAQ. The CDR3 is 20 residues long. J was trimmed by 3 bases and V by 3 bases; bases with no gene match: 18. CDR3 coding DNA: TGTGCCAGCAGCTTTTCTGTGTTAGCGGGGGGCACTACAAGGACAGATACGCAGTATTTT. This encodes CASSFSVLAGGTTRTDTQYF.

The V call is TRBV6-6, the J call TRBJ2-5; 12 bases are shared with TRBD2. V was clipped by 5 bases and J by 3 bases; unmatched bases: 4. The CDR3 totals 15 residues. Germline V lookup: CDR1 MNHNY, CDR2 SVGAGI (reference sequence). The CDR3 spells CASSLTSGGKETQYF. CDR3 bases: TGTGCCAGCAGTCTGACTAGCGGGGGAAAAGAGACCCAGTACTTC.

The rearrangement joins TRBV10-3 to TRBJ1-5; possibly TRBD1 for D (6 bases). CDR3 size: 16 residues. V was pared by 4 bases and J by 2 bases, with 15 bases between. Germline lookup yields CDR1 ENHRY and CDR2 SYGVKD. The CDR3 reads CAISVYGGRGNQPQHF. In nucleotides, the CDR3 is TGTGCCATCAGTGTCTATGGGGGCAGGGGCAATCAGCCCCAGCATTTT.

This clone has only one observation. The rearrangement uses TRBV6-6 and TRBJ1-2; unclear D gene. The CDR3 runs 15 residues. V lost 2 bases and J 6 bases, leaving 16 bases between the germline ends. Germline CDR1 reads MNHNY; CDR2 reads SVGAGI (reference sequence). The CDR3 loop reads CASSYPAPSTDGYTF. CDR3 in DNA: TGTGCCAGCAGTTACCCCGCTCCTAGTACCGATGGCTACACCTTC.

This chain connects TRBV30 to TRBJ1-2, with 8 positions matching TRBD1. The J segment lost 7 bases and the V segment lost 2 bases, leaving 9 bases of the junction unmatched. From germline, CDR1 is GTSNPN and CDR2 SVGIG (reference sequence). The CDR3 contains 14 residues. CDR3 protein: CAWSLLGTGVGYTF. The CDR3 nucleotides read TGTGCCTGGAGTCTACTAGGGACAGGCGTTGGCTACACCTTC.